The rows below give T cell receptor beta chains drawn from one sample of a study of CD8+ T cells in alopecia areata. Sequencing used immunoSEQ multiplex PCR; TCRdb keeps in-frame clones, though not all of them. The sample yields about 190,000 clones, about three fifths seen once. The input for sequencing was CD4+ T cells sorted from blood, taken at week 4, from a patient treated with tofacitinib. These receptors were obtained from a human donor with alopecia areata. The CDR3 runs from the conserved cysteine through the conserved F or W. Fields, in order: J gene, clone size, V gene, D gene, CDR3 DNA, CDR3 protein. D genes are given only for firm matches. Only part of the rows carry a size: once, few, many, or a class if the clone is expanded.

TRBJ2-2,.,TRBV30,TRBD1,TGTGCCTGGACTAGGTACTGGGACAGGGTTGCCGGGGAGCTGTTTTTT,CAWTRYWDRVAGELFF
TRBJ2-7,.,TRBV5-1,.,TGCGCCAGCAGCTCCCGTCGCGGGACCTACGAGCAGTACTTC,CASSSRRGTYEQYF
TRBJ2-3,.,TRBV7-2,.,TGTGCCAGCAGCCGCCCTACAAGCGGGAGCACAGATACGCAGTATTTT,CASSRPTSGSTDTQYF
TRBJ2-7,.,TRBV6-5,.,TGTGCCAGCAGTTCCTATAGGGGAGTATACGAGCAGTACTTC,CASSSYRGVYEQYF
TRBJ1-2,.,TRBV2,.,TGTGCCAGCAGTGTAACGGACAGTACGTACTATGGCTACACCTTC,CASSVTDSTYYGYTF
TRBJ2-5,.,TRBV29-1,TRBD2,TGCAGCGTTGAGGGGACTAGCGGGAGTCGCGGGGGCCAGTACTTC,CSVEGTSGSRGGQYF
TRBJ2-5,.,TRBV6-1,.,TGTGCCAGCACCCTCGGCACGGAAGAGACCCAGTACTTC,CASTLGTEETQYF
TRBJ2-5,.,TRBV29-1,.,TGCAGCGCGATCGCCCAGCGGATGGAGACCCAGTACTTC,CSAIAQRMETQYF
TRBJ1-1,.,TRBV9,.,TGTGCCAGCAGCGTAGCTTTTGGCGGTGAGACTTTCTTT,CASSVAFGGETFF
TRBJ2-3,.,TRBV29-1,.,TGCAGCGTATCCATCCCAGATACGCAGTATTTT,CSVSIPDTQYF
TRBJ1-3,.,TRBV9,.,TGTGCCAGCAGCGTAGCAGGGCGTGGAAACACCATATATTTT,CASSVAGRGNTIYF
TRBJ2-7,.,TRBV6-5,TRBD1,TGTGCCAGCAGAAAGGACAGGGCGAGCTCCTACGAGCAGTACTTC,CASRKDRASSYEQYF
TRBJ1-4,.,TRBV28,.,TGTGCCAGCAGGGTGGACAGAGAAAAACTGTTTTTT,CASRVDREKLFF
TRBJ2-3,.,TRBV15,.,TGTGCCACCAGCAGAGAGGCAGATACGCAGTATTTT,CATSREADTQYF
TRBJ1-1,once,TRBV29-1,.,TGCAGCGTTCTGGTAGGGCCGATCAACTTTGAAGCTTTCTTT,CSVLVGPINFEAFF
TRBJ1-1,few,TRBV30,.,TGTGCCTGGACGAGGAGCAGCACTGAAGCTTTCTTT,CAWTRSSTEAFF
TRBJ2-1,few,TRBV21-1,.,TGTGCCAGCAGCATTTCGCCCGGGACTAGCGGTTACAATGAGCAGTTCTTC,CASSISPGTSGYNEQFF
TRBJ1-5,.,TRBV19,.,TGTGCCAGCAGAACAGGGAATCAGCCCCAGCATTTT,CASRTGNQPQHF
TRBJ2-1,few,TRBV10-2,.,TGCGCCAGCAGTGAGTCCGGACGGGGCGATGAGCAGTTCTTC,CASSESGRGDEQFF
TRBJ2-5,few,TRBV7-9,TRBD1,TGTGCCAGCAGCTTCGCACCGGGACAGGGGATAGGGGAGACCCAGTACTTC,CASSFAPGQGIGETQYF
TRBJ2-3,.,TRBV15,.,TGTGCCACCAGCAGATTGAAAGGGATAACAGATACGCAGTATTTT,CATSRLKGITDTQYF
TRBJ2-3,few,TRBV28,.,TGTGCCAGCTTTCCTATAGGGACAGATACGCAGTATTTT,CASFPIGTDTQYF
TRBJ2-1,many,TRBV4-1,TRBD2,TGCGCCAGCAGCCCGCCTAGCGGGAGAACCTCCTACAATGAGCAGTTCTTC,CASSPPSGRTSYNEQFF
TRBJ2-7,few,TRBV29-1,.,TGCAGCGTTGTTGGCGGAACGGGCTACGAGCAGTACTTC,CSVVGGTGYEQYF
TRBJ2-7,few,TRBV28,TRBD1,TGTGCCAGCAGCCTGGGTCAGGGGGCCTACGAGCAGTACTTC,CASSLGQGAYEQYF
TRBJ2-5,.,TRBV28,.,TGTGCCAGCAGCCCTCGGAGGTCGGGGACTTCGTCTAAAGAGACCCAGTACTTC,CASSPRRSGTSSKETQYF
TRBJ2-3,.,TRBV29-1,.,TGCAGCCATCAAATAGGGAGTTGGACAGATACGCAGTATTTT,CSHQIGSWTDTQYF
TRBJ1-1,.,TRBV29-1,.,TGCAGCGTTGCCTGGACCGGGGACACTGAAGCTTTCTTT,CSVAWTGDTEAFF
TRBJ1-1,.,TRBV7-2,TRBD1,TGTGCCAGCAGCCGGACAGGGTATGAAGCTTTCTTT,CASSRTGYEAFF
TRBJ2-5,.,TRBV29-1,.,TGCAGCGTAGGGGTGACCGAGGAGACCCAGTACTTC,CSVGVTEETQYF
TRBJ1-5,.,TRBV28,TRBD1,TGTGCCAGCAGGGAGACAGGGAGTCAGCCCCAGCATTTT,CASRETGSQPQHF
TRBJ2-1,.,TRBV5-1,.,TGCGCCAGCAGCTTGGGGGTTAACAATGAGCAGTTCTTC,CASSLGVNNEQFF
TRBJ1-2,.,TRBV7-2,TRBD1,TGTGCCAGCAGCTTGACAGGGGGAGGCTACACCTTC,CASSLTGGGYTF
TRBJ2-1,.,TRBV5-1,TRBD2,TGCGCCAGCAGCTTGGGTAGCGGGAGTTCAAATGAGCAGTTCTTC,CASSLGSGSSNEQFF
TRBJ2-1,.,TRBV4-3,.,TGCGCCAGCAGCCATGGGACGGGTGAGCAGTTCTTC,CASSHGTGEQFF
TRBJ1-2,.,TRBV30,.,TGTGCCTGGAGTATCCAGGAGACTAACTATGGCTACACCTTC,CAWSIQETNYGYTF
TRBJ1-2,once,TRBV23-1,.,TGCGCCAGCAGAAGGCCGGGGGGCAACTATGGCTACACCTTC,CASRRPGGNYGYTF
TRBJ1-2,.,TRBV4-3,.,TGCGCCAGCAGCCAAGATTCTACAGGGACCTATGGCTACACCTTC,CASSQDSTGTYGYTF
TRBJ2-1,few,TRBV14,TRBD1,TGTGCCAGCAGTACCGGACAGGGCCCCCTAAATGAGCAGTTCTTC,CASSTGQGPLNEQFF
TRBJ1-2,once,TRBV29-1,.,TGCAGCGTGCGCCCCGGGAAGGGCTACACCTTC,CSVRPGKGYTF
TRBJ2-5,.,TRBV25-1,.,TGTGCCAGCAGTGTCGAAGAGACCCAGTACTTC,CASSVEETQYF
TRBJ1-1,few,TRBV9,.,TGTGCCAGCAGCGTAGGGTTGGAGAATGAAGCTTTCTTT,CASSVGLENEAFF
TRBJ1-1,.,TRBV29-1,.,TGCAGCGTCTATCCCCACGGGGCTAGGGACACTGAAGCTTTCTTT,CSVYPHGARDTEAFF
TRBJ2-7,.,TRBV6-5,.,TGTGCCAGCAGTAGACCCGGACAGCCTTCCTACGAGCAGTACTTC,CASSRPGQPSYEQYF
TRBJ1-2,.,TRBV6-6,.,TGTGCCAGCAGCCACACCCCGGGGGCGGACTATGGCTACACCTTC,CASSHTPGADYGYTF
TRBJ2-5,.,TRBV5-1,TRBD2,TGCGCCAGCAGCCCTAGCGGTTTCCAAGAGACCCAGTACTTC,CASSPSGFQETQYF
TRBJ2-7,.,TRBV5-4,.,TGTGCCAGCAGCTTGACAGCGAGGGGAAATTACGAGCAGTACTTC,CASSLTARGNYEQYF
TRBJ2-4,.,TRBV30,TRBD1,TGTGCCTGGAGTGAGACAGGGAGTGCCAAAAACATTCAGTACTTC,CAWSETGSAKNIQYF
TRBJ2-2,.,TRBV7-2,TRBD2,TGTGCCAGCAGCGCTCATAGCGGGAGGGCCGACGGGGAGCTGTTTTTT,CASSAHSGRADGELFF
TRBJ2-1,few,TRBV7-2,TRBD2,TGTGCCGGGGCTAGCGGGACCACGAGCTACAATGAGCAGTTCTTC,CAGASGTTSYNEQFF
TRBJ2-1,few,TRBV2,.,TGTGCCAGCGGGCTGGCAGGGCGCAATGAGCAGTTCTTC,CASGLAGRNEQFF